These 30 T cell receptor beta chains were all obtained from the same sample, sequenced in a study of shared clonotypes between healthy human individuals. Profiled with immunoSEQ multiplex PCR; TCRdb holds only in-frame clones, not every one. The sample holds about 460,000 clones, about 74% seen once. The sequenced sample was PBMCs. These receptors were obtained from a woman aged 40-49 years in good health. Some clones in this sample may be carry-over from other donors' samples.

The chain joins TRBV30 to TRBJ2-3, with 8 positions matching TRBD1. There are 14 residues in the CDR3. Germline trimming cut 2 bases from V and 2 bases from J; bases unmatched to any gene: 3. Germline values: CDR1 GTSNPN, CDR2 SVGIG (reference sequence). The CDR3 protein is CAWSTGGNTDTQYF. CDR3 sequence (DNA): TGTGCCTGGAGTACAGGGGGGAACACAGATACGCAGTATTTT.

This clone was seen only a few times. The CDR3 DNA follows: TGCAGCGTTGAGGGACGGGCTAGCGGGAGGGCCGCCTGGAGCTCCTACAATGAGCAGTTCTTC. Amino acid sequence: CSVEGRASGRAAWSSYNEQFF. The chain carries TRBV29-1 and TRBJ2-1; 12 bases fit TRBD2. Germline CDR1 and CDR2: SQVTM and ANQGSEA. The junction had 18 bases not matched to a gene; V was cut back by 3 bases and J by 0 bases. The CDR3 runs to 21 residues.

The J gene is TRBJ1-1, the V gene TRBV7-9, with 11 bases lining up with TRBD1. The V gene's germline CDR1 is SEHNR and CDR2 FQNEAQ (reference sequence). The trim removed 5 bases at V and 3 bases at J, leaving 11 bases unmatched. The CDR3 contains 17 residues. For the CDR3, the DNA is TGTGCCAGCAGCCTTTCAATGAGGACAGGGGGCTACACTGAAGCTTTCTTT. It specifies CASSLSMRTGGYTEAFF.

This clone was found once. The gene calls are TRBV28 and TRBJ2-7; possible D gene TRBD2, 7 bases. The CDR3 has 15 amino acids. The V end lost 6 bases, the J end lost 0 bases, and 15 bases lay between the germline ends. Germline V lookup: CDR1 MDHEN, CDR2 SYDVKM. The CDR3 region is CASRGGGSASYEQYF. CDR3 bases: TGTGCCAGCAGGGGGGGCGGGAGCGCCTCCTACGAGCAGTACTTC.

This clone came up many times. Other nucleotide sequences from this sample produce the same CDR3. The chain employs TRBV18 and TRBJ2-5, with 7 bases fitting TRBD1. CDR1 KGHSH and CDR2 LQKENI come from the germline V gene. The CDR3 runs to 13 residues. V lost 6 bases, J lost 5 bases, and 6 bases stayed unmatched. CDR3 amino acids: CASSRGQDETQYF. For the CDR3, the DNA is TGTGCCAGCTCTCGCGGACAGGATGAGACCCAGTACTTC.

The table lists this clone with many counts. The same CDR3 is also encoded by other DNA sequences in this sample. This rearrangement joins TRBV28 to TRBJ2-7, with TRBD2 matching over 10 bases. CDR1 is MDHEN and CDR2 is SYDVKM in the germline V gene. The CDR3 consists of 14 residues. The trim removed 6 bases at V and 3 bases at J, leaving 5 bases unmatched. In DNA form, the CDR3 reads TGTGCCAGCAGGCGACTAGCGGGCGGCTACGAGCAGTACTTC. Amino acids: CASRRLAGGYEQYF.

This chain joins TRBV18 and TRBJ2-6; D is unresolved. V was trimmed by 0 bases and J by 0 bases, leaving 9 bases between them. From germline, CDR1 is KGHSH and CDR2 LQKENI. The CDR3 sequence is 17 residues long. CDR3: CASSPPRVSSGANVLTF. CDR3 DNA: TGTGCCAGCTCACCACCGAGAGTAAGCTCTGGGGCCAACGTCCTGACTTTC. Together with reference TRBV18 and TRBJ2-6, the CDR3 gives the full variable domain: NAGVMQNPRHLVRRRGQEARLRCSPMKGHSHVYWYRQLPEEGLKFMVYLQKENIIDESGMPKERFSAEFPKEGPSILRIQQVVRGDSAAYFCASSPPRVSSGANVLTFGAGSRLTVL.

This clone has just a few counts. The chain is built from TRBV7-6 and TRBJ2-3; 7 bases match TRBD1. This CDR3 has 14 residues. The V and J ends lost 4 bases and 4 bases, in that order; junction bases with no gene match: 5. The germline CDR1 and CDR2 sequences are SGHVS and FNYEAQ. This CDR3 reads CASSSWDSPDTQYF. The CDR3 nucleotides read TGTGCCAGCAGCTCCTGGGACAGCCCAGATACGCAGTATTTT.

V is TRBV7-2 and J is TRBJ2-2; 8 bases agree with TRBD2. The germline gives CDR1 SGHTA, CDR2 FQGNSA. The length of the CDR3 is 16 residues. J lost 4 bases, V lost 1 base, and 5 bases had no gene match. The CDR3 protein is CASSLDAGGITGELFF. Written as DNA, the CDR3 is TGTGCCAGCAGCTTAGATGCGGGAGGAATCACCGGGGAGCTGTTTTTT.

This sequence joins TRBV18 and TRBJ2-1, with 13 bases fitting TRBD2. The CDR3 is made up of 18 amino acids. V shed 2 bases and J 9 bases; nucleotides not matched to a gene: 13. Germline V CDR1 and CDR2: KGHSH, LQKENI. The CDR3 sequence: CASSPIQLAGGPSGEQFF. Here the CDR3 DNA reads TGTGCCAGCTCACCAATCCAACTAGCGGGAGGGCCGTCGGGTGAGCAGTTCTTC.

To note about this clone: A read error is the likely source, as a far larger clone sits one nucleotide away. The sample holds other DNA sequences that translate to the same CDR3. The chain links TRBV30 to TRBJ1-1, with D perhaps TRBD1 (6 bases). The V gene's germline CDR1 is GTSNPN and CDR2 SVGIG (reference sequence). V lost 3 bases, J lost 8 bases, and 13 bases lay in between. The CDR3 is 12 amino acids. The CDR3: CAWRGAAAEAFF. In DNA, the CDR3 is TGTGCCTGGAGGGGGGCGGCAGCCGAAGCTTTCTTT.

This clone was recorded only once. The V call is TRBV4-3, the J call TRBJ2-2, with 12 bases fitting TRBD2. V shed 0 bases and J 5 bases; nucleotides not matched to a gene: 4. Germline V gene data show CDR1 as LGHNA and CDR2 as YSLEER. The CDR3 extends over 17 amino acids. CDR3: CASSQDVLAGGTGELFF. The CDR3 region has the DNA TGCGCCAGCAGCCAAGATGTTCTAGCGGGAGGGACCGGGGAGCTGTTTTTT.

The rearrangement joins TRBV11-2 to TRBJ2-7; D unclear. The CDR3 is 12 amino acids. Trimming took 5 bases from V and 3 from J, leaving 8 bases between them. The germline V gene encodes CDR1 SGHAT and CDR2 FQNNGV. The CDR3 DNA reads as TGTGCCAGCAGCCACAATGACTACGAGCAGTACTTC. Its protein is CASSHNDYEQYF.

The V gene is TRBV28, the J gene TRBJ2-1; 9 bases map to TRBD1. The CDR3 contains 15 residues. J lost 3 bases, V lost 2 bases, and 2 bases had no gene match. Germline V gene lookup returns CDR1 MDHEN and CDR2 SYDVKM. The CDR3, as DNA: TGTGCCAGCAGTTTAACAGGGGGCTACTACAATGAGCAGTTCTTC. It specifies CASSLTGGYYNEQFF.

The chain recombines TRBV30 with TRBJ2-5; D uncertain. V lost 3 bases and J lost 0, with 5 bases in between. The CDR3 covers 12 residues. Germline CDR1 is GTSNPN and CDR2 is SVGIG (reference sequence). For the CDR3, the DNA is TGTGCCTGGAGACGGTACCAAGAGACCCAGTACTTC. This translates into CAWRRYQETQYF.

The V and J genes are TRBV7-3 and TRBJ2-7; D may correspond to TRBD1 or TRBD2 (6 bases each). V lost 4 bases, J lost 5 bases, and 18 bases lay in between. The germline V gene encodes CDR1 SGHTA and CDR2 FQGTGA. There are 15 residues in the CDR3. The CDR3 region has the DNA TGTGCCAGCAGCTGGGGACGCACAAGGGGGGACGAGCAGTACTTC. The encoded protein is CASSWGRTRGDEQYF. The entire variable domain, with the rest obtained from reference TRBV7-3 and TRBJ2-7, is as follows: GAGVSQTPSNKVTEKGKYVELRCDPISGHTALYWYRQSLGQGPEFLIYFQGTGAADDSGLPNDRFFAVRPEGSVSTLKIQRTERGDSAVYLCASSWGRTRGDEQYFGPGTRLTVT.

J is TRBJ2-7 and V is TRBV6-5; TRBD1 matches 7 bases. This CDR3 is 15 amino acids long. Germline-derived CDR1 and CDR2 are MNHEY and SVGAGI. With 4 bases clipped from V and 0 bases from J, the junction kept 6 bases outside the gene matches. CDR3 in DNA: TGTGCCAGCAGTTTCTTCCGGGACAGCTCCTACGAGCAGTACTTC. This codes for CASSFFRDSSYEQYF.

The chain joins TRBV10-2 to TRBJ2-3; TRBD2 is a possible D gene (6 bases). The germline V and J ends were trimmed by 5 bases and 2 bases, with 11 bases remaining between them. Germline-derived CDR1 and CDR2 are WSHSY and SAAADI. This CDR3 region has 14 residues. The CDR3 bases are TGCGCCAGCAGTATCGGGCGGGACACAGATACGCAGTATTTT. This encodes CASSIGRDTDTQYF.

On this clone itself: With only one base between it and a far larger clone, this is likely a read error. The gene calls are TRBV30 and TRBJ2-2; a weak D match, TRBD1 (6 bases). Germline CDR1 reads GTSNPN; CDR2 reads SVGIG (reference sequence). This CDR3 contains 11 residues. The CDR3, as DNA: TGTGCCACAGGGAACACCGGGGAGCTGTCTTTT. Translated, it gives CATGNTGELSF. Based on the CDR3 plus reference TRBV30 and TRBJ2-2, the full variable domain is SQTIHQWPATLVQPVGSPLSLECTVEGTSNPNLYWYRQAAGRGLQLLFYSVGIGQISSEVPQNLSASRPQDRQFILSSKKLLLSDSGFYLCATGNTGELSFGEGSRLTVL.

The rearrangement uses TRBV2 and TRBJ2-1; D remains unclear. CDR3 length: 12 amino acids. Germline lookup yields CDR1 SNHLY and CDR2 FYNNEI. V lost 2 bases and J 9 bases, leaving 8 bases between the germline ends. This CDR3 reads CASSELSLEQFF. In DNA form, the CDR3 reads TGTGCCAGCAGTGAATTGTCTCTTGAGCAGTTCTTC. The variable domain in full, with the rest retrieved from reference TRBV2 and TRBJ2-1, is EPEVTQTPSHQVTQMGQEVILRCVPISNHLYFYWYRQILGQKVEFLVSFYNNEISEKSEIFDDQFSVERPDGSNFTLKIRSTKLEDSAMYFCASSELSLEQFFGPGTRLTVL.

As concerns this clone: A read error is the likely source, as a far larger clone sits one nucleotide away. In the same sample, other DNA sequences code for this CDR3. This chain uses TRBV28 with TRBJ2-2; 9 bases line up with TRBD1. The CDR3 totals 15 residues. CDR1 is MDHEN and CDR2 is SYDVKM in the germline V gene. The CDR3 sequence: CASSPGTGHTGELFF. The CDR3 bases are TGTGCCAGCAGTCCCGGGACAGGGCACACCGGGGAGCTGTTCTTT.

The CDR3 nucleotides are TGTGCCAGCAGTGAGGAGGGCGGAAATCAGCCCCAGCATTTT. This sequence encodes CASSEEGGNQPQHF. J is TRBJ1-5 and V is TRBV2; D not certain. V shed 3 bases and J shed 4 bases, with 10 bases lying between them. The CDR3 totals 14 residues. Germline-derived CDR1 and CDR2 are SNHLY and FYNNEI.

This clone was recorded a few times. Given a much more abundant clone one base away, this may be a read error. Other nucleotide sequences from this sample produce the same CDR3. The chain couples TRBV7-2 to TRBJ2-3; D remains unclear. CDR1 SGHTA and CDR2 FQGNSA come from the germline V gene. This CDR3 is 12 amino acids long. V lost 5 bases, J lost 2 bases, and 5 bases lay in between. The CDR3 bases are TGTGCCAGCAGCCCCAACACAGATACGCAGTATTTT. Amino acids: CASSPNTDTQYF.

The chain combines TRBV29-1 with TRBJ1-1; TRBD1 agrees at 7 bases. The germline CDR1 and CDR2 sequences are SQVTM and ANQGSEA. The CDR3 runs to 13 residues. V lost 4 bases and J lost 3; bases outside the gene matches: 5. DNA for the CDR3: TGCAGCGTTGGGACAGGCTCGGACACTGAAGCTTTCTTT. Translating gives CSVGTGSDTEAFF. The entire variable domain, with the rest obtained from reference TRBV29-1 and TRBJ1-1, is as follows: SAVISQKPSRDICQRGTSLTIQCQVDSQVTMMFWYRQQPGQSLTLIATANQGSEATYESGFVIDKFPISRPNLTFSTLTVSNMSPEDSSIYLCSVGTGSDTEAFFGQGTRLTVV.

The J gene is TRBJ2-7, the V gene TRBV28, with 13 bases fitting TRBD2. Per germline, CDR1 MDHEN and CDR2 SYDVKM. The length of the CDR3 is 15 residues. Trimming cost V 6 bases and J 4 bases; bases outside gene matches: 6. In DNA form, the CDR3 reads TGTGCCAGCAGCTTCCGGACTAGCGGGAGATACGAGCAGTACTTC. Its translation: CASSFRTSGRYEQYF.

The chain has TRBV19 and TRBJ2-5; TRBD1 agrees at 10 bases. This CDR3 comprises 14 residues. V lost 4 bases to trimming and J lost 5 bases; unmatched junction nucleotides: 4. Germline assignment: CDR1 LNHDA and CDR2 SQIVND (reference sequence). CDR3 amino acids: CASSTGQGWETQYF. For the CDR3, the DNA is TGTGCCAGTAGTACGGGACAGGGGTGGGAGACCCAGTACTTC.

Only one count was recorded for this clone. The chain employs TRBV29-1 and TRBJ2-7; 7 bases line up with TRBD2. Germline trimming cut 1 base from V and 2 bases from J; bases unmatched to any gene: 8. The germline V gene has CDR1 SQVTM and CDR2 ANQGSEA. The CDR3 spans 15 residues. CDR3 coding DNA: TGCAGCGTTGAAGTAGCGGGCTTTTCTACCTACGAGCAGTACTTC. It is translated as CSVEVAGFSTYEQYF.

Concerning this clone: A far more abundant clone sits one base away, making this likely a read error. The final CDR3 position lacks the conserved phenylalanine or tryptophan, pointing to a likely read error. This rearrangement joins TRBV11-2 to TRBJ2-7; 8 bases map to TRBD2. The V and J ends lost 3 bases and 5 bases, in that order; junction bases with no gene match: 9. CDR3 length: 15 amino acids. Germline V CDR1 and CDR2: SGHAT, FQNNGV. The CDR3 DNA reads TGTGCCAGCAGCTTTCAGACCGGGACTAGGAACGAGCAGTACCTC. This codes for CASSFQTGTRNEQYL.

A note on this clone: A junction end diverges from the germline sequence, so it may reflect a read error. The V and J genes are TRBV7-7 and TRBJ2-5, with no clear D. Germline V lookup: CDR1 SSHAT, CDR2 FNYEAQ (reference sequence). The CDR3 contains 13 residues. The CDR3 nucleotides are TGTGCTAGCAGCTTAGGAATACAAGAGACCCAGTACTTC. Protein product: CASSLGIQETQYF.

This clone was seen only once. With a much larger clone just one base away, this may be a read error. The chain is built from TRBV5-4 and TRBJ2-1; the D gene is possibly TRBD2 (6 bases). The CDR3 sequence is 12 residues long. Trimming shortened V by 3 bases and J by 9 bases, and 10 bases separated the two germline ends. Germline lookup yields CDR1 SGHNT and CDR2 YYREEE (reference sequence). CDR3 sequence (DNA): TGTGCCAGCAGCTCGACTAGTGGTGAGCAGTTCTTC. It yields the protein CASSSTSGEQFF.